Here is one T cell receptor beta chain with its context. This clone has a count of ten or more. Its antigen target is currently unknown. Base qualities are not at hand, and no much larger clone is one base apart. TCRbeta CDR3 regions were amplified from genomic DNA using the immunoSEQ Assay, a bias-controlled multiplex PCR. Under the source paper's analysis protocol: Within the assay, amplification of reference gene primers was used to estimate how many nucleated cells each sample contained. To quantify the absolute abundance of each unique TCRbeta CDR3 rearrangement, sequence reads were collapsed and filtered. Productive Simpson clonality was computed per sample as the square root of Simpson's diversity index over productive rearrangements. The table was pulled from immuneACCESS by TCRdb, which kept in-frame rearrangements only. Such tables lose some clones; where checked, under half of the loss comes from unresolved V genes, and the rest has no known cause. V and J calls and clone size follow that table, whereas D and trimming were derived from the DNA. The sample profile shows some 66,000 clones; roughly 82% of them were found once. About 6.9% of the sample is in the top ten clones.

Each collaborating institution followed its own protocols to collect whole blood in K2EDTA tubes. For TCRbeta analysis, collaborators shipped samples in one of three forms: frozen whole blood, isolated PBMCs, or DNA extracted from either of those sample types. These data originate in a study of blood T cell repertoires in COVID-19 (dated by TCRdb to 2018 to 2021). In terms of the full investigation: Collaborator samples came from the United States, Italy and Spain and covered acute and convalescent phases of COVID-19. The material from the prospective study consisted of cDNA or gDNA derived from T cells, B-cell-depleted T cells, or PBMCs. The dataset comprised deeply sampled blood TCRbeta repertoires from subjects exposed to, actively infected with, or recovered from COVID-19. The repertoires were released in a freely available public database meant as a resource for research on the immune response to SARS-CoV-2. The samples were drawn from the first 160 participants of the ongoing ImmuneRACE study and from some 1,300 subjects provided by 6 global collaborators. A de-identified subject ID, COVID-19 status, age in years and sex were almost always included in the sample metadata. Where HLA class I and class II types were available, the types were taken from metadata supplied by the sample provider, not from assay-based typing.

Study-wide conclusions, independent of this receptor: The quantity of clinical and demographic metadata differed by source and by participant and was supplied without curation.

Sequencing was performed on peripheral blood. The receptor's source is a man aged 55-75 years with acute or convalescent COVID-19.

The DNA is as follows: TGTGCCAGCAGTGAAGCAACCGGGTTTTATCTCTCCACCTTC. This sequence encodes CASSEATGFYLSTF. The rearranged segments are TRBV6-1 and TRBJ1-2; the D gene is not confidently resolved. V is shortened by 0 bases, J by 13 bases, and the region joining them spans 18 bases. The germline V gene encodes CDR1 MNHNS and CDR2 SASEGT. The CDR3 spans 14 residues, from the cysteine through the phenylalanine. The DNA shown is the 42-base CDR3, in frame from base 1.